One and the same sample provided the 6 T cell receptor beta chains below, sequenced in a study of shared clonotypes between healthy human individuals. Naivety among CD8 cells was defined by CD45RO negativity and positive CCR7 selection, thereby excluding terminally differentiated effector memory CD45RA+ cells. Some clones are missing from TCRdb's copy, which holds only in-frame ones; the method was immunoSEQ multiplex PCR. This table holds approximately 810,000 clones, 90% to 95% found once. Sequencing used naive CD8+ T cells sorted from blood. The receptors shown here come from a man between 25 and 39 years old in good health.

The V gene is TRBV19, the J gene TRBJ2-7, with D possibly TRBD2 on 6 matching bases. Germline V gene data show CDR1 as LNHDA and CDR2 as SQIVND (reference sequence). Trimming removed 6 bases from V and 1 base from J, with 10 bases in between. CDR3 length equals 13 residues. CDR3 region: CASRVRGSYEQYF. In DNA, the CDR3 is TGTGCCAGTAGAGTACGGGGGTCCTACGAGCAGTACTTC.

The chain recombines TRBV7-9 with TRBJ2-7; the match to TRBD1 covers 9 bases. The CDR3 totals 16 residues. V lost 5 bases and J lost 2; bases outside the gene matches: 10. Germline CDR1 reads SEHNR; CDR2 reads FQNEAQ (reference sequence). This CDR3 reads CASSGGTGRTPYEQYF. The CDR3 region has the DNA TGTGCCAGCAGCGGGGGGACAGGGCGAACTCCCTACGAGCAGTACTTC.

The CDR3 protein is CASSPKGTSIRNGETQYF. As DNA, the CDR3 is TGTGCCAGCAGCCCCAAAGGGACTAGCATACGGAATGGAGAGACCCAGTACTTC. This chain joins TRBV2 and TRBJ2-5, with 9 bases aligning to TRBD2. The CDR3 is 18 amino acids. Trimming removed 6 bases from V and 4 bases from J; junction bases left unmatched: 18. Germline assignment: CDR1 SNHLY and CDR2 FYNNEI.

Here the CDR3 reads CASSYRSGGTEAFF. CDR3 DNA sequence: TGCGCCAGCAGCTACAGGTCGGGGGGCACTGAAGCTTTCTTT. V usage is TRBV4-1 and J usage is TRBJ1-1, with a possible D match to TRBD1 (5 bases). CDR1 and CDR2 from the germline V gene are MGHRA and YSYEKL. V gave up 5 bases and J gave up 4 bases, with 14 bases separating them. The CDR3 consists of 14 residues.

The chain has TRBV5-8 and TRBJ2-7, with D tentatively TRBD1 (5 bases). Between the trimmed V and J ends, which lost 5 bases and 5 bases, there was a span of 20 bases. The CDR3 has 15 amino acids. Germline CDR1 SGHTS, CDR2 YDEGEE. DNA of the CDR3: TGTGCCAGCAGTTCAAAACAGGTTCGAGGCCACGAGCAGTACTTC. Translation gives CASSSKQVRGHEQYF.

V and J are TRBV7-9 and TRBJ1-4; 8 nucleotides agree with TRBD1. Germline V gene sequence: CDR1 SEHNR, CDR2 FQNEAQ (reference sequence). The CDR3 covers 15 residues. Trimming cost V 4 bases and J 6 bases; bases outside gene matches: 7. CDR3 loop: CASSWTGMMDEKLFF. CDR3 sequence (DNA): TGTGCCAGCAGCTGGACAGGGATGATGGATGAAAAACTGTTTTTT.